One TCR beta chain is described in this entry. This entry is derived from a study of T cell responses to AZD1222 COVID-19 vaccine. CDR1 and CDR2 from the germline V gene are LGHDT and YNNKEL (reference sequence). Trimming at V came to 0 bases and at J to 8 bases, leaving 12 bases not matched to a gene. This CDR3 is built from 17 residues. Data came from immunoSEQ multiplex PCR; TCRdb stores just in-frame clones and leaves some out. The data show more than 85,000 clones, 85% to 95% seen once. The sequenced sample was peripheral blood, obtained on day 0 of AZD1222 vaccination. The TCR was taken from an adult in good health. J is TRBJ2-1 and V is TRBV3-1 (or the pseudogene TRBV3-2), with TRBD1 matching over 8 bases. This chain's CDR3 is CASSQDSPGQASDEQFF. Written as DNA, the CDR3 is TGTGCCAGCAGCCAAGATTCACCGGGACAGGCATCTGATGAGCAGTTCTTC.